This TCR beta chain was recorded in a study of cytomegalovirus exposure and HLA in healthy donors. The CDR3 sequence is 16 residues long. Germline trimming cut 4 bases from V and 9 bases from J; bases unmatched to any gene: 12. The germline CDR1 and CDR2 sequences are SGHRS and YFSETQ. Findings and limits, study-wide: Researchers reported in a later analysis that a missense DCLRE1C variant was tied to TCR beta V- and J-gene trimming. Confirmation in vitro established that three CMV-associated chains were specific for CMV antigens. Earlier results showed most TCR beta V segments being productive about 87% or about 30% of the time.

PCR involved 60 Vbeta and 13 Jbeta primers. TCRdb's table, derived via immunoSEQ multiplex PCR, lists solely in-frame clones and lacks some. Counted here are under 200,000 clones, about 80% occurring once; the ten biggest clones make up about 2%. To note about this clone: Its specificity is not known.

V gene TRBV5-1 combines with J gene TRBJ1-6; 8 bases agree with TRBD1. What was sequenced was PBMCs. The sequence was collected from a woman younger than 30 in good health and CMV-seropositive. CDR3 in amino acids: CASSTTYRGMGSPLHF. The CDR3 DNA reads as TGCGCCAGCAGCACTACCTACAGGGGGATGGGTTCACCCCTCCACTTT.